A selection of T cell receptor beta chains follows, all from one sample in a study of T cell responses to AZD1222 COVID-19 vaccine. Assay: immunoSEQ multiplex PCR; the TCRdb copy retains only in-frame clones and omits some. The sample holds around 160,000 clones; about 92% are singletons and the top ten take approximately 2%. Sequences were derived from peripheral blood, sampled on day 0 of AZD1222 vaccination. These receptors originate from an adult in good health. CDR3s include the opening cysteine and the closing phenylalanine or tryptophan. Fields, in order: V gene, clone size, J gene, D gene, CDR3 protein, CDR3 DNA. A D gene is named only where the DNA matches it firmly. A row's size may be missing; if present it is once, few, many or a size class.

V gene: TRBV6-4; clone size: .; J gene: TRBJ1-2; D gene: TRBD1; CDR3 protein: CASSDSTGANGYTF; CDR3 DNA: TGTGCCAGCAGTGACTCAACAGGGGCTAATGGCTACACCTTC
V gene: TRBV24-1; clone size: .; J gene: TRBJ2-1; D gene: TRBD1; CDR3 protein: CATANGQASYNEQFF; CDR3 DNA: TGTGCCACCGCGAATGGACAGGCCTCCTACAATGAGCAGTTCTTC
V gene: TRBV5-5; clone size: .; J gene: TRBJ2-7; D gene: TRBD2; CDR3 protein: CASSYQPGLASYEQYF; CDR3 DNA: TGTGCCAGCAGCTACCAACCGGGACTAGCGTCCTACGAGCAGTACTTC
V gene: TRBV7-8; clone size: once; J gene: TRBJ2-1; D gene: .; CDR3 protein: CASSGGIEQFF; CDR3 DNA: TGTGCCAGCAGCGGTGGGATCGAGCAGTTCTTC
V gene: TRBV6-4; clone size: .; J gene: TRBJ2-1; D gene: TRBD2; CDR3 protein: CASSDLSGSGDEQFF; CDR3 DNA: TGTGCCAGCAGTGACCTTAGCGGGAGCGGGGATGAGCAGTTCTTC
V gene: TRBV11-2; clone size: .; J gene: TRBJ2-5; D gene: TRBD1; CDR3 protein: CASSFRTGGLETQYF; CDR3 DNA: TGTGCCAGCAGCTTTAGGACAGGGGGTTTAGAGACCCAGTACTTC
V gene: TRBV5-1; clone size: .; J gene: TRBJ1-2; D gene: .; CDR3 protein: CASSSPGRGNYGYTF; CDR3 DNA: TGCGCCAGCAGCTCGCCGGGGAGGGGAAACTATGGCTACACCTTC
V gene: TRBV18; clone size: few; J gene: TRBJ1-1; D gene: TRBD1; CDR3 protein: CASSLTGTGNTEAFF; CDR3 DNA: TGTGCCAGCTCACTAACCGGGACAGGTAACACTGAAGCTTTCTTT
V gene: TRBV9; clone size: .; J gene: TRBJ2-3; D gene: .; CDR3 protein: CARRTRGGADTQYF; CDR3 DNA: TGTGCCCGCCGAACGAGGGGGGGGGCAGATACGCAGTATTTT
V gene: TRBV7-8; clone size: once; J gene: TRBJ1-1; D gene: .; CDR3 protein: CASLHGGSTEAFF; CDR3 DNA: TGTGCCAGCCTCCACGGAGGGAGCACTGAAGCTTTCTTT
V gene: TRBV27; clone size: .; J gene: TRBJ1-1; D gene: TRBD1; CDR3 protein: CASTPGGKGGTEAFF; CDR3 DNA: TGTGCCAGCACCCCAGGGGGCAAAGGGGGCACTGAAGCTTTCTTT
V gene: TRBV9; clone size: .; J gene: TRBJ2-2; D gene: .; CDR3 protein: CASSPYGRGGTGAGELFF; CDR3 DNA: TGTGCCAGCAGCCCCTACGGGCGCGGGGGGACAGGAGCCGGGGAGCTGTTTTTT
V gene: TRBV19; clone size: .; J gene: TRBJ1-2; D gene: .; CDR3 protein: CASSIGTGIYGYTF; CDR3 DNA: TGTGCCAGTAGTATCGGTACAGGAATCTATGGCTACACCTTC